These T cell receptor beta chains were read from a single sample in a study of T-cell reconstitution after alpha-beta-depleted transplantation in children. TCRdb re-called the PCR reads with MiXCR, one entry per CDR3 protein. Of hundreds of thousands of distinct CDR3 sequences in the sample, around 13% were seen once. This specimen consisted of PBMCs, obtained before TCRalphabeta/CD19-depleted stem cell transplant. The receptors stem from a girl aged 2-10 years with congenital amegakaryocytic thrombocytopenia, due to receive a stem cell transplant. Each CDR3 is given without its conserved first and last residue. Fields, in order: V gene, CDR3 protein.

TRBV12-3/TRBV12-4	ASSLEAGFYNEQF
TRBV10-3	AIDSGTSGKQF
TRBV9	ASSVSSAPFSTDTQY
TRBV7-9	ASSPDSRDIQY
TRBV15	ATSRVGTGGEKLF
TRBV6-2/TRBV6-3	ASRPSALLEQY
TRBV5-1	ASSLQGTTYGYT
TRBV6-1	ASDFGQGDYEQY
TRBV6-1	ASSSSGGPNSYEQY
TRBV5-1	ASSLFGVEQY
TRBV20-1	SAKVAGGYEQY
TRBV9	ASSLSGAGDTQY
TRBV12-3/TRBV12-4	ASTVQGNGANVLT
TRBV20-1	SARDYGSTAYEQY
TRBV20-1	SARVAASEKLF
TRBV5-1	ASSLGRAPSDEQF
TRBV25-1	ASSDPGLETQY
TRBV12-3/TRBV12-4	ASSDDPRGMNTEAF
TRBV5-1	ASSLGGQETQY
TRBV20-1	SARTSYEQY
TRBV5-1	ASKSGPAYEQY
TRBV5-1	ASSLGDRGLNSPLH
TRBV27	ASSFRLGQGSEQF
TRBV5-1	ASSLSRLAGVNEQF
TRBV5-1	ASSLGFTNYGYT
TRBV5-5	ASSLGQGRGYGYT
TRBV7-9	ASSSTTSQSSYEQY
TRBV20-1	SARDPGASGVETQY
TRBV4-1	ASSHSGTAQETQY
TRBV28	ASSLSQVSYEQY
TRBV7-8	ASSPRQAPLGYT
TRBV14	ASSQGDSKNQPQH
TRBV20-1	SVGGGAQLSTDTQY
TRBV29-1	SGPRARRYEQY
TRBV12-5	ASGLPHPGQGHEQF
TRBV29-1	SVEEEIREAF
TRBV29-1	SVEEGTGYEQY
TRBV5-1	ASSPGHSTGELF
TRBV19	ASSIGEYSNQPQH
TRBV2	ASKGVGKGQLYEQY
TRBV12-3/TRBV12-4	ASSPPLAGVAGELF
TRBV15	ATSRDRGATIY
TRBV12-3/TRBV12-4	ASSHPTGEAF
TRBV11-2	ASSLVLAGDQY
TRBV5-1	ASKQNPNTEAF
TRBV7-9	ASSPTSGGTQETQY
TRBV30	AWSAERDTEAF